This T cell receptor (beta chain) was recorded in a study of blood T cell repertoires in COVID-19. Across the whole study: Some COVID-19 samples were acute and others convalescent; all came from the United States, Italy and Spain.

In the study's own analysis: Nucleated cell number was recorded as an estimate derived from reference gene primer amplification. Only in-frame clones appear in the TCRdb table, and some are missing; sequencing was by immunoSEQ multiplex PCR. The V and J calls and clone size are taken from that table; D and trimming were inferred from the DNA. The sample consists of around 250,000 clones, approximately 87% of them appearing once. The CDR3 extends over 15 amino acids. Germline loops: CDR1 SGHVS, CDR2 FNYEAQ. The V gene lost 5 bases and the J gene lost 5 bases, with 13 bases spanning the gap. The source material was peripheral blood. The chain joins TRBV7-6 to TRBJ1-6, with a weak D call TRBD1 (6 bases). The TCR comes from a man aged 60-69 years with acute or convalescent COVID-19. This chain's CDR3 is CASSPGTINNSPLHF. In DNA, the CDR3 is TGTGCCAGCAGCCCCGGGACAATAAATAATTCACCCCTCCACTTT.